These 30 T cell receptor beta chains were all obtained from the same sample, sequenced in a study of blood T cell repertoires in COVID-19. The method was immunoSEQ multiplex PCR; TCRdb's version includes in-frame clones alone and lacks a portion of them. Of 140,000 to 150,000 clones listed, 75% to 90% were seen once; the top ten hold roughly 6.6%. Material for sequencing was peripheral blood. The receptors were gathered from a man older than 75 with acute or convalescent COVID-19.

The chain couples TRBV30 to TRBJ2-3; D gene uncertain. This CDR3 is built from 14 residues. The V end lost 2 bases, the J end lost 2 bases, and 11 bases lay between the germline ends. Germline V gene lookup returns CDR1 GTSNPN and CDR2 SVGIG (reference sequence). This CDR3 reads CAWSFGNPTDTQYF. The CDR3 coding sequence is TGTGCCTGGAGTTTTGGCAACCCCACAGATACGCAGTATTTT.

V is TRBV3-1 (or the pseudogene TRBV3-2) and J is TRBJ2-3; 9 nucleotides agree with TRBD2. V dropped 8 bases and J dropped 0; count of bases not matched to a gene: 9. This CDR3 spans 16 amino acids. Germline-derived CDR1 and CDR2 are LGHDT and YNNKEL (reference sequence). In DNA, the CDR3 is TGTGCCAGCGCCCTTAGCGGGGGAGCAAGCACAGATACGCAGTATTTT. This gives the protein CASALSGGASTDTQYF.

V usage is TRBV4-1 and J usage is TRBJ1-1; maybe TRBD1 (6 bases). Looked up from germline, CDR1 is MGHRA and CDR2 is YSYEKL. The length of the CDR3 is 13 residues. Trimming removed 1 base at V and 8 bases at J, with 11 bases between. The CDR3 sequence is CASSQVNREEAFF. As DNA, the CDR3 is TGCGCCAGCAGCCAAGTAAACAGGGAGGAAGCTTTCTTT.

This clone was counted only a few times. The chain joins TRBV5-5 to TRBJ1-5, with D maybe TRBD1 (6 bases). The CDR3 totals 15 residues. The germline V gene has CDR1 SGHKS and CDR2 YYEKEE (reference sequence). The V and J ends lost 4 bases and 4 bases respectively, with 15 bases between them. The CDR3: CASSPGNRENQPQHF. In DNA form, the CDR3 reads TGTGCCAGCAGCCCGGGGAACAGGGAAAATCAGCCCCAGCATTTT.

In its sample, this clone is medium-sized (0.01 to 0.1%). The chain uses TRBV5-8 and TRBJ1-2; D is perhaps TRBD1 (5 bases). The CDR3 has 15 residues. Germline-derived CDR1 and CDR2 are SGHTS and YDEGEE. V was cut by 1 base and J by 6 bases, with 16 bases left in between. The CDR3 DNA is TGTGCCAGCAGCTTGAATTCAGGGCACAACAATGGCTACACCTTC. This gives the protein CASSLNSGHNNGYTF.

CDR3 sequence: CASSAWTGISGNTIYF. The CDR3, as DNA: TGTGCCAGCAGTGCTTGGACAGGGATCTCTGGAAACACCATATATTTT. The chain couples TRBV2 to TRBJ1-3; 8 nucleotides line up with TRBD1. The CDR3 runs to 16 residues. The germline V gene has CDR1 SNHLY and CDR2 FYNNEI. V was pared by 4 bases and J by 0 bases, with 5 bases of the junction left unmatched.

DNA for the CDR3: TGCGCCAGCAGAACCGGGACAGGGACGGGTGAGCAGTTCTTC. Its translation is CASRTGTGTGEQFF. The J gene is TRBJ2-1, the V gene TRBV5-1, with 9 bases fitting TRBD1. The CDR3 is made up of 14 amino acids. Losses at the gene ends were 5 bases for V and 9 bases for J; bases not matched to a gene: 9. Germline V lookup: CDR1 SGHRS, CDR2 YFSETQ.

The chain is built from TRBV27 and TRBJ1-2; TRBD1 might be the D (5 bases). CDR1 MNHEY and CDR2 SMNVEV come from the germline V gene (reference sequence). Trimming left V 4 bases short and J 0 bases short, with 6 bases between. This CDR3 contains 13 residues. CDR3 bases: TGTGCCAGCAGTTCGACAGCTAACTATGGCTACACCTTC. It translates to CASSSTANYGYTF.

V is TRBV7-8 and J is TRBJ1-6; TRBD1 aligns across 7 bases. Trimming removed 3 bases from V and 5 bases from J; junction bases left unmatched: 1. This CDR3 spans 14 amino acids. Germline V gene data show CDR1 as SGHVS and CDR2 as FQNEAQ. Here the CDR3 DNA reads TGTGCCAGCAGCTTCGGACAGGATAATTCACCCCTCCACTTT. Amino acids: CASSFGQDNSPLHF.

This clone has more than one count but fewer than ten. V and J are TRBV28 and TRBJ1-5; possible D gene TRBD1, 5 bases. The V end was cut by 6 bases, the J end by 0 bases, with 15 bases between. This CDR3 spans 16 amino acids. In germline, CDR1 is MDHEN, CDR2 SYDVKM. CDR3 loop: CASRQGGFYSNQPQHF. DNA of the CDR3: TGTGCCAGCAGGCAGGGTGGATTCTATAGCAATCAGCCCCAGCATTTT.

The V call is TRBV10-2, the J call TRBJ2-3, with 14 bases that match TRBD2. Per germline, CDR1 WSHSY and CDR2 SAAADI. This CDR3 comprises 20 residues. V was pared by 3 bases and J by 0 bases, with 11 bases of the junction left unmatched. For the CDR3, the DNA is TGCGCCAGCAGTGAAAATTCGGGGACTAGCGGGGGACCTAGCACAGATACGCAGTATTTT. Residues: CASSENSGTSGGPSTDTQYF.

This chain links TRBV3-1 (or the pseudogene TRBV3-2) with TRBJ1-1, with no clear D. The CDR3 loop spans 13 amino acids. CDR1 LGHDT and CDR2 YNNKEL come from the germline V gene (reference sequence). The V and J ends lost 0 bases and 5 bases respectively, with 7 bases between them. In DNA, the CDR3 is TGTGCCAGCAGCCAAGACATCAGGACTGAAGCTTTCTTT. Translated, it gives CASSQDIRTEAFF.

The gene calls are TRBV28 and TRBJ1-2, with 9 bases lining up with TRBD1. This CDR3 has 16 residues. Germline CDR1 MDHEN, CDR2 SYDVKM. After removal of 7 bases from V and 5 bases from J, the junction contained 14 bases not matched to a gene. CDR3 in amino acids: CASTIRGGQGFYGYTF. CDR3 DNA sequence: TGTGCCAGCACCATTAGAGGGGGACAGGGTTTTTATGGCTACACCTTC.

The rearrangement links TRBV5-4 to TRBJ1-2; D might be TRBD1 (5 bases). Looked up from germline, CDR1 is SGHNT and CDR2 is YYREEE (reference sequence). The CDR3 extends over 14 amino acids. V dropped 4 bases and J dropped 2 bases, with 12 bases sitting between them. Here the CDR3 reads CASSAPAGNYGYTF. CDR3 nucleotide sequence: TGTGCCAGCAGCGCCCCCGCAGGGAACTATGGCTACACCTTC. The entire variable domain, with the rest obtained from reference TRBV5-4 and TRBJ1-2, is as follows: ETGVTQSPTHLIKTRGQQVTLRCSSQSGHNTVSWYQQALGQGPQFIFQYYREEENGRGNFPPRFSGLQFPNYSSELNVNALELDDSALYLCASSAPAGNYGYTFGSGTRLTVV.

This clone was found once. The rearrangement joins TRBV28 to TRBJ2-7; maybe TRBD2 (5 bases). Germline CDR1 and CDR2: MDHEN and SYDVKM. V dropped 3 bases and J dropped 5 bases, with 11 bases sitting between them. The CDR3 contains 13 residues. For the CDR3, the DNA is TGTGCCAGCAGTTTGTCCCGGCGGGACGAGCAGTACTTC. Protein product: CASSLSRRDEQYF.

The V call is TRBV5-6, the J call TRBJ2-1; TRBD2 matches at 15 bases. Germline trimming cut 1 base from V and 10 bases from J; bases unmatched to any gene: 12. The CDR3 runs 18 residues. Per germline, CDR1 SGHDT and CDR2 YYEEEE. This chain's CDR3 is CASSLYRTSGGATGEQFF. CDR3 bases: TGTGCCAGCAGCTTGTATAGGACTAGCGGGGGGGCCACCGGCGAGCAGTTCTTC.

The CDR3 DNA reads TGTGCCAGCAGCTTAGGACTAGCGGGGGGTTCCGAGCAGTACTTC. It yields the protein CASSLGLAGGSEQYF. This rearrangement joins TRBV7-8 to TRBJ2-7; 13 bases line up with TRBD2. CDR1 is SGHVS and CDR2 is FQNEAQ in the germline V gene. This CDR3 is 15 amino acids long. V shed 1 base, J shed 6 bases, and the junction held 3 bases outside the gene matches.

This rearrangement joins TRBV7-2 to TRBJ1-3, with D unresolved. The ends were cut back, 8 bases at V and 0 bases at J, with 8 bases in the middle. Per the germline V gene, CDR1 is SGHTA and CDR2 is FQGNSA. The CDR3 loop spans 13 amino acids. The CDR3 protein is CASRESSGNTIYF. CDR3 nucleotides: TGTGCCAGCCGGGAGAGCTCTGGAAACACCATATATTTT.

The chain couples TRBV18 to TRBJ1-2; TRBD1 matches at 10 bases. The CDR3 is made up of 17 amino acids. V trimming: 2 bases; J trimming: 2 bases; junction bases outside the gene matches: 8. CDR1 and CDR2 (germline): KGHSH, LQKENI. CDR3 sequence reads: CASSPSIGTGANYGYTF. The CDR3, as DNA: TGTGCCAGCTCACCATCGATCGGGACAGGGGCCAACTATGGCTACACCTTC.

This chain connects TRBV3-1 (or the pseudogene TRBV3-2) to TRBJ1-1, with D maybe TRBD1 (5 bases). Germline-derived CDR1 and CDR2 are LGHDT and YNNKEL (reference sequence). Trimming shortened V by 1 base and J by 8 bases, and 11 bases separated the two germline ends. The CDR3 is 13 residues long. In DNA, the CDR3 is TGTGCCAGCAGCCAAGTCGGGGGGAGAGAAGCTTTCTTT. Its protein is CASSQVGGREAFF.

CDR3 DNA sequence: TGTGCCAGCAGTTCACTCGGGACAGGGAATGGCTACACCTTC. This codes for CASSSLGTGNGYTF. The V and J genes are TRBV28 and TRBJ1-2; 9 bases match TRBD1. CDR3 length equals 14 residues. In germline, CDR1 is MDHEN, CDR2 SYDVKM. V was clipped by 4 bases and J by 6 bases; unmatched bases: 6.

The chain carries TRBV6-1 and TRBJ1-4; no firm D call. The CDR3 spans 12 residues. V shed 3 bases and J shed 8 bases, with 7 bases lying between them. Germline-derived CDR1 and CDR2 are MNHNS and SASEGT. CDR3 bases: TGTGCCAGCAGTGATTTACGGGAAAAACTGTTTTTT. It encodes CASSDLREKLFF.

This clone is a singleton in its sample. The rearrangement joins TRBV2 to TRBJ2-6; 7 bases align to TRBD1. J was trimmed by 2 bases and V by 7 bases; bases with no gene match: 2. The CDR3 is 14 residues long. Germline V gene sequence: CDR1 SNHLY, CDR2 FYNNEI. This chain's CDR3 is CASIGQAGANVLTF. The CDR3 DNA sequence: TGTGCCAGCATCGGACAGGCTGGGGCCAACGTCCTGACTTTC.

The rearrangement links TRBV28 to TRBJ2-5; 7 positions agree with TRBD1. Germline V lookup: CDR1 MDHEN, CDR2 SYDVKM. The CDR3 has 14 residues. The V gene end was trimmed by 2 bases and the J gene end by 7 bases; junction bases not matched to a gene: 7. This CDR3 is CASSLLGQRATQYF. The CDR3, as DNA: TGTGCCAGCAGTTTACTGGGACAGAGGGCGACCCAGTACTTC.

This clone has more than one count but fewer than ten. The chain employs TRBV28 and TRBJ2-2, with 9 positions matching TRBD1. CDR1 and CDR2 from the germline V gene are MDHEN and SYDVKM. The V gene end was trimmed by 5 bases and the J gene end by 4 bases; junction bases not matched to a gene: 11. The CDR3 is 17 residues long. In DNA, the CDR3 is TGTGCCAGCAGTCTACGATTACAGGGGGCGGTCACCGGGGAGCTGTTTTTT. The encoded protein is CASSLRLQGAVTGELFF.

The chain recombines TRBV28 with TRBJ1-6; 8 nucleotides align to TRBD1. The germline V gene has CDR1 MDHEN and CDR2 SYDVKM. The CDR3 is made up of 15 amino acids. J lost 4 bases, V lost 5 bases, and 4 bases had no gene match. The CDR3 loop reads CASSQRTGYNSPLHF. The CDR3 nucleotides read TGTGCCAGCAGTCAAAGGACAGGGTATAATTCACCCCTCCACTTT.

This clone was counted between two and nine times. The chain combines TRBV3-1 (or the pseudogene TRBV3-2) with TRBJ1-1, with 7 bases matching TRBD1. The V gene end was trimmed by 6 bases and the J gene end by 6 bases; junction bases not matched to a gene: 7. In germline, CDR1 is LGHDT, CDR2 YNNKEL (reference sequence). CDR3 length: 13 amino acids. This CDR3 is CASSYGDSPEAFF. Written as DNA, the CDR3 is TGTGCCAGCAGTTACGGGGACAGCCCTGAAGCTTTCTTT.

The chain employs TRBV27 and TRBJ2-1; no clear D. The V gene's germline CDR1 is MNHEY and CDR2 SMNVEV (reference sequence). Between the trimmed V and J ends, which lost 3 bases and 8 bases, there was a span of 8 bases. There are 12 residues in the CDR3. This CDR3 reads CASSFAQDEQFF. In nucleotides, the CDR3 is TGTGCCAGCAGTTTTGCCCAGGATGAGCAGTTCTTC.

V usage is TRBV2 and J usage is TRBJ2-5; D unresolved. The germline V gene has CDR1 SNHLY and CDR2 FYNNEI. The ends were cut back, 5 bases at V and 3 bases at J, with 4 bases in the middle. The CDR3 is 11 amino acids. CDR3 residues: CASSTEETQYF. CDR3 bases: TGTGCCAGCAGTACAGAAGAGACCCAGTACTTC.

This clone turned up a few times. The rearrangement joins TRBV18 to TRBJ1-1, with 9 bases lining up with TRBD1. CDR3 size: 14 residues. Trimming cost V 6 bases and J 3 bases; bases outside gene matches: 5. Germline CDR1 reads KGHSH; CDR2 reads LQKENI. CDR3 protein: CASSYRGLDTEAFF. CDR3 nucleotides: TGTGCCAGCTCGTACAGGGGGCTTGACACTGAAGCTTTCTTT.